The text below deals with one T cell receptor beta chain. Its cognate antigen is unknown. Trimming at V came to 6 bases and at J to 6 bases, leaving 4 bases not matched to a gene. Germline CDR1 and CDR2: SGHTA and FQGNSA. The CDR3 sequence is 13 residues long. The study defined stable Graves' hyperthyroidism as no ophthalmopathy progression within 18 months. Exclusion criteria comprised uncontrolled infection, other autoimmune disease, pregnancy or lactation. The sample belongs to a study of T cells in Graves' hyperthyroidism and ophthalmopathy. General study findings and limits: A model built on 13 V-J features separated ophthalmopathy from stable hyperthyroidism. Most thyroid-expanded clonotypes above 0.001 were also found in blood.

Amplified TCR beta CDR3 regions came from RNA transcripts. Initially, a first-round RT-PCR of the TCR CDR3 employed the HTBI primer set. Via MiXCR, TCRdb re-called the multiplex PCR reads, giving one row per CDR3 protein. Here the sample spans fewer than 400,000 distinct CDR3 sequences, 25% being singletons. The specimen was blood. This sequence joins TRBV7-2 and TRBJ2-7, with 11 positions matching TRBD2. This sequence was found in a man aged 45-60 years with Graves' hyperthyroidism. The CDR3 loop is CASRLAGVPEQYF. CDR3 in DNA: TGTGCCAGCAGACTAGCGGGAGTTCCCGAGCAGTACTTC.